This T cell receptor beta chain was found in a study of blood T cell repertoires in COVID-19. Study overall: Sites across the United States, Italy and Spain contributed samples from acute and convalescent COVID-19. Nucleic acid was either cDNA or gDNA, and it came from T cells, B-cell-depleted T cells, or PBMCs.

Followed over time, Seattle patients had been enrolled while infection was active. CDR1 is LGHNA and CDR2 is YNFKEQ in the germline V gene. V dropped 1 base and J dropped 5 bases, with 15 bases sitting between them. The CDR3 has 16 residues. TCRdb keeps only in-frame clones here, not all; method: immunoSEQ multiplex PCR. The table shows 150,000 to 200,000 clones, with about 81% occurring only once. In this sample, this clone turned up once. The chain employs TRBV4-2 and TRBJ2-1; tentative D call: TRBD2 (7 bases). The sequenced sample was peripheral blood. The TCR sequence derives from a woman aged 80 or older with COVID-19, enrolled during active disease. CDR3 sequence reads: CASSQGHGGLHNEQFF. Here the CDR3 DNA reads TGTGCCAGCAGCCAAGGGCACGGGGGGCTCCACAATGAGCAGTTCTTC.